This passage covers 10 T cell receptor beta chains from one sample sequenced in a study of blood T cell repertoires in COVID-19. Here immunoSEQ multiplex PCR was the method, and the copy in TCRdb shows in-frame clones only, minus some. The table records some 100,000 clones, about nine tenths of them present only once. The sample comprised peripheral blood. The receptors derive from a middle-aged man with acute or convalescent COVID-19.

The V gene is TRBV25-1, the J gene TRBJ2-5, with D possibly matching TRBD2 (7 bases). Germline CDR1 reads MGHDK; CDR2 reads SYGVNS. V lost 8 bases, J lost 2 bases, and 18 bases lay in between. The CDR3 extends over 15 amino acids. CDR3 nucleotide sequence: TGTGCCAGCGGGGGACGGGGGGCCGTTCAAGAGACCCAGTACTTC. It encodes CASGGRGAVQETQYF.

This clone was picked up one time. The V gene is TRBV5-1, the J gene TRBJ1-1; D is undetermined. This CDR3 comprises 13 residues. Trimming took 0 bases from V and 6 from J, leaving 9 bases between them. The germline CDR1 and CDR2 sequences are SGHRS and YFSETQ. Written as DNA, the CDR3 is TGCGCCAGCAGCTTGGGGTACAGCCCTGAAGCTTTCTTT. Protein sequence: CASSLGYSPEAFF.

V gene TRBV18 combines with J gene TRBJ2-5, with a weak D call TRBD2 (5 bases). V dropped 3 bases and J dropped 0 bases, with 14 bases sitting between them. Germline values: CDR1 KGHSH, CDR2 LQKENI. This CDR3 region has 16 residues. CDR3 nucleotide sequence: TGTGCCAGCTCACCTGGAGACGGAGGTTACCAAGAGACCCAGTACTTC. Its protein product is CASSPGDGGYQETQYF. The full variable domain, its missing parts supplied by reference TRBV18 and TRBJ2-5, is NAGVMQNPRHLVRRRGQEARLRCSPMKGHSHVYWYRQLPEEGLKFMVYLQKENIIDESGMPKERFSAEFPKEGPSILRIQQVVRGDSAAYFCASSPGDGGYQETQYFGPGTRLLVL.

The chain links TRBV3-1 (or the pseudogene TRBV3-2) to TRBJ1-2, with 8 bases matching TRBD1. Germline CDR1 reads LGHDT; CDR2 reads YNNKEL (reference sequence). The CDR3 is made up of 17 amino acids. Germline trimming cut 1 base from V and 3 bases from J; bases unmatched to any gene: 10. The CDR3 DNA is TGTGCCAGCAGCCAAGTTAAAGGGTGGGACAGGCACTATGGCTACACCTTC. Protein product: CASSQVKGWDRHYGYTF.

This clone has only a few counts. The genes are TRBV3-1 (or the pseudogene TRBV3-2) and TRBJ1-4; the D is unclear. Deletions cut 5 bases from V and 8 bases from J, with 9 bases between. The germline V gene has CDR1 LGHDT and CDR2 YNNKEL (reference sequence). CDR3 length: 12 residues. The CDR3 spells CASSEVREKLFF. In DNA form, the CDR3 reads TGTGCCAGCAGCGAGGTTCGGGAAAAACTGTTTTTT.

V and J are TRBV5-4 and TRBJ2-5; 8 bases are a match to TRBD1. The CDR3 consists of 14 residues. The junction had 6 bases not matched to a gene; V was cut back by 3 bases and J by 5 bases. The V gene's germline CDR1 is SGHNT and CDR2 YYREEE (reference sequence). The CDR3 DNA reads TGTGCCAGCAGCTCCCGACAGGGGACGGAGACCCAGTACTTC. Amino acids: CASSSRQGTETQYF.

The V gene is TRBV9, the J gene TRBJ1-3; no reliable D call. The CDR3 has 15 residues. V was clipped by 0 bases and J by 1 base, with 8 bases between them. Germline CDR1 is SGDLS and CDR2 is YYNGEE. CDR3 amino acids: CASSVDGGSGNTIYF. The CDR3 nucleotides are TGTGCCAGCAGCGTAGACGGCGGATCTGGAAACACCATATATTTT.

The V and J genes are TRBV12-3 or TRBV12-4 and TRBJ1-2; no definite D call. The length of the CDR3 is 13 residues. V lost 8 bases to trimming and J lost 1 base, with 11 bases between them. The CDR3 reads CASSLQINYGYTF. CDR3 nucleotides: TGTGCCAGCTCCCTACAGATTAACTATGGCTACACCTTC.

This CDR3 is CASSPGSTGELFF. In DNA form, the CDR3 reads TGTGCCAGCAGCCCCGGGTCCACCGGGGAGCTGTTTTTT. V and J are TRBV12-3 or TRBV12-4 and TRBJ2-2; D is unresolved. CDR3 size: 13 residues. Trimming stripped 6 bases from V and 4 bases from J, with 9 bases between.

In nucleotides, the CDR3 is TGCGCCAGCAGCCAGGAGGGGACAGGGGGCATCACTGAAGCTTTCTTT. This sequence encodes CASSQEGTGGITEAFF. This rearrangement joins TRBV4-1 to TRBJ1-1; 12 nucleotides agree with TRBD1. V lost 3 bases and J lost 4; bases outside the gene matches: 6. The CDR3 extends over 16 amino acids. Germline CDR1 reads MGHRA; CDR2 reads YSYEKL.